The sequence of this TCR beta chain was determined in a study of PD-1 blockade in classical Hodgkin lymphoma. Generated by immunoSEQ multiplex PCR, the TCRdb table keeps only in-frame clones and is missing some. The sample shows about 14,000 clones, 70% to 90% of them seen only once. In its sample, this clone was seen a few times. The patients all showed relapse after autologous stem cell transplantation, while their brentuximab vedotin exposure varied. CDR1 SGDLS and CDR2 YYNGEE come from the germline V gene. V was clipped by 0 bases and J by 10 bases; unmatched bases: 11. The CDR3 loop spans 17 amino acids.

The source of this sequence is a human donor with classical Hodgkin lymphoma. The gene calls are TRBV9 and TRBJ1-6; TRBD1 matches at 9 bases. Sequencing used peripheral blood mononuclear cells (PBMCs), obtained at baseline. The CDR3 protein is CASSVGDGTGNGSPLHF. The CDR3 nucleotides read TGTGCCAGCAGCGTAGGAGATGGGACAGGGAATGGCTCACCCCTCCACTTT.